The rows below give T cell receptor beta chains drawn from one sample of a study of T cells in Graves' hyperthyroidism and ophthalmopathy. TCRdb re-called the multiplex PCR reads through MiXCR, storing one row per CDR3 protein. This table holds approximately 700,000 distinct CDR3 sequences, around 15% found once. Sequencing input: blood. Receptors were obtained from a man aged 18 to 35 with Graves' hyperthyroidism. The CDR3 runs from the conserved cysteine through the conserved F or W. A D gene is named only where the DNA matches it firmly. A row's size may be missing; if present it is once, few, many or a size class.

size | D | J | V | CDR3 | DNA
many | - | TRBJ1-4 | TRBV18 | CASSPGESRTEKLFF | TGTGCCAGCTCACCGGGGGAGTCCCGGACTGAAAAACTGTTTTTT
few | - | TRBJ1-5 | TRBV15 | CATSRDQGSQHF | TGTGCCACCAGCAGAGATCAGGGTAGCCAGCATTTT
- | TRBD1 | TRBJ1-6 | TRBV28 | CASSPGTAYNSPLHF | TGTGCCAGCAGTCCGGGGACAGCGTATAATTCACCCCTCCACTTT
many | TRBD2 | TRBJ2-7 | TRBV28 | CASGRIAGAYEQYF | TGTGCCAGCGGACGAATAGCGGGAGCCTACGAGCAGTACTTC
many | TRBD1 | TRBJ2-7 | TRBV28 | CASSLSLILTPDRPISYEQYF | TGTGCCAGCAGTTTATCTCTTATTCTAACACCGGACAGGCCGATCTCCTACGAGCAGTACTTC
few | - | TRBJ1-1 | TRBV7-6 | CASSPRWGPGTEAFF | TGTGCCAGCAGCCCCAGGTGGGGGCCGGGCACTGAAGCTTTCTTT
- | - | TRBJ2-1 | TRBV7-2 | CASSAGLGLGRDEQFF | TGTGCCAGCAGCGCCGGGTTGGGATTGGGGCGCGATGAGCAGTTCTTC
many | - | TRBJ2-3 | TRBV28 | CASSPTDGPLDTQYF | TGTGCCAGCAGTCCAACCGACGGCCCGTTGGATACGCAGTATTTT
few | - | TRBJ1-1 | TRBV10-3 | CAISPAPPKYTEAFF | TGTGCCATCAGTCCGGCCCCCCCTAAGTACACTGAAGCTTTCTTT
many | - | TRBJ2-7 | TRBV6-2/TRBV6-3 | CASSYLPYEQYF | TGTGCCAGCAGTTACTTGCCCTACGAGCAGTACTTC
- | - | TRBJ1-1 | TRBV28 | CASRLRQVSSKAFF | TGTGCCAGCAGGCTACGACAGGTATCGAGTAAAGCTTTCTTT
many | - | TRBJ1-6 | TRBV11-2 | CASSLVSDSPLHF | TGTGCCAGCAGCTTAGTATCGGATTCACCCCTCCACTTT
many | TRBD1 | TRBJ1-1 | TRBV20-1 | CSAEPWDRGNTEAFF | TGCAGTGCTGAGCCGTGGGACAGGGGCAACACTGAAGCTTTCTTT
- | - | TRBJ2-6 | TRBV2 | CASSDPGVSGANVLTF | TGTGCCAGCAGTGACCCAGGGGTCTCTGGGGCCAACGTCCTGACTTTC
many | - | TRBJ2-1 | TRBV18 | CASSISAERDEQFF | TGTGCCAGCTCGATCTCTGCCGAGCGGGATGAGCAGTTCTTC
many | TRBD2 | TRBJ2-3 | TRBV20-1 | CSAREGRNAPDTQYF | TGCAGTGCCCGGGAGGGCCGTAATGCCCCAGATACGCAGTATTTT
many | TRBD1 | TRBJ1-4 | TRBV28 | CASSPGQGGKLFF | TGTGCCAGCAGTCCGGGACAGGGGGGAAAACTGTTTTTT
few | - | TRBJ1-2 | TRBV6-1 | CASRVTGNLYGYTF | TGTGCCAGCAGAGTGACGGGCAACCTCTATGGCTACACCTTC
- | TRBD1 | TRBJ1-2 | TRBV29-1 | CSADRVNGYTF | TGCAGCGCCGACAGGGTAAATGGCTACACCTTC
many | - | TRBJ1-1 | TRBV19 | CASSTNNRLEAFF | TGTGCCAGTAGTACTAACAACAGGCTTGAAGCTTTCTTT
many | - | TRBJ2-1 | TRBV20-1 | CSASEGLHNEQFF | TGCAGTGCTTCCGAGGGGCTCCACAATGAGCAGTTCTTC
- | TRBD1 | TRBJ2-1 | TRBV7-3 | CASSRATGQGYNEQFF | TGTGCCAGCAGCCGCGCGACGGGACAGGGATACAATGAGCAGTTCTTC
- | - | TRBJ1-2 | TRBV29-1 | CGAPTGNGYTF | TGCGGCGCCCCTACAGGGAATGGCTACACCTTC
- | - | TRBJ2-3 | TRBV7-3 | CASSLSPVVDTQYF | TGTGCCAGCAGCTTAAGCCCCGTGGTTGATACGCAGTATTTT
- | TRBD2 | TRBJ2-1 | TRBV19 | CASSTYGRPSNEQFF | TGTGCCAGTAGTACTTACGGGAGGCCCTCGAATGAGCAGTTCTTC
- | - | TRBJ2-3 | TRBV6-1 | CASSPHVVSPDTQYF | TGTGCCAGCAGCCCTCACGTCGTCTCCCCAGATACGCAGTATTTT
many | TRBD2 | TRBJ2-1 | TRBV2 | CASQAGVEYNEQFF | TGTGCCAGCCAAGCGGGAGTAGAGTACAATGAGCAGTTCTTC
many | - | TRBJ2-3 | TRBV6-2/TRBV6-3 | CASSVDGYTDTQYF | TGTGCCAGCAGCGTCGATGGCTACACAGATACGCAGTATTTT
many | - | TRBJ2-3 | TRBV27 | CASSPARTDTQYF | TGTGCCAGCAGCCCCGCCCGCACAGATACGCAGTATTTT
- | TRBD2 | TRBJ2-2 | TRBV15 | CATSRDFPGLALNTGELFF | TGTGCCACCAGCAGAGATTTCCCGGGACTAGCGCTTAACACCGGGGAGCTGTTTTTT
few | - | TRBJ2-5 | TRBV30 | CAWSRGNQETQYF | TGTGCCTGGAGTCGAGGAAACCAAGAGACCCAGTACTTC
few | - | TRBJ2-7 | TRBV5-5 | CASSHVNRVDYEQYF | TGTGCCAGCAGCCACGTCAACAGGGTAGACTACGAGCAGTACTTC
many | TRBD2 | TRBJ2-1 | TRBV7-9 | CASSLRTSAGSYNEQFF | TGTGCCAGCAGCTTACGGACTAGCGCTGGGAGTTACAATGAGCAGTTCTTC
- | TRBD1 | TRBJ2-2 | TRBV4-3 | CASSQDQGTATGELFF | TGCGCCAGCAGCCAAGATCAAGGGACAGCCACCGGGGAGCTGTTTTTT
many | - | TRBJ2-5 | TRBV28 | CASSLMSKQETQYF | TGTGCCAGCAGTTTAATGTCAAAACAGGAGACCCAGTACTTC
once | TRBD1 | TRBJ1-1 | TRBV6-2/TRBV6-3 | CASLGQYMNTEAFF | TGTGCCAGTTTGGGACAGTACATGAACACTGAAGCTTTCTTT
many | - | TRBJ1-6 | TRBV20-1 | CSPKRHSGSYNSPLHF | TGCAGTCCAAAAAGACACTCCGGCTCCTATAATTCACCCCTCCACTTT
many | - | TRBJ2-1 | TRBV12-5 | CASAPGTFSYNEQFF | TGTGCTAGTGCCCCAGGGACTTTTTCCTACAATGAGCAGTTCTTC
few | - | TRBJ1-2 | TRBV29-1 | CSVESGVYGYTF | TGCAGCGTTGAGTCAGGGGTCTATGGCTACACCTTC
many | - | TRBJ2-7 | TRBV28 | CASSFGSSYEQYF | TGTGCCAGCAGCTTCGGGAGCTCCTACGAGCAGTACTTC
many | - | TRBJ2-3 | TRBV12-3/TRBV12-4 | CASNQGRRVATQYF | TGTGCCAGCAACCAGGGACGGCGAGTTGCTACGCAGTATTTT
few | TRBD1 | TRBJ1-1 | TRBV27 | CASSLGQWNQNTEAFF | TGTGCCAGCAGTTTGGGACAGTGGAACCAGAACACTGAAGCTTTCTTT
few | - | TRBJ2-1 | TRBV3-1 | CASSPFGRDNEQFF | TGTGCCAGCAGCCCCTTTGGACGGGACAATGAGCAGTTCTTC
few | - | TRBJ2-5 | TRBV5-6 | CASTVGPLEETQYF | TGTGCCAGCACCGTGGGACCTTTGGAAGAGACCCAGTACTTC
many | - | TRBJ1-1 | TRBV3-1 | CASSIRVAMNTEAFF | TGTGCCAGCAGCATCCGGGTGGCGATGAACACTGAAGCTTTCTTT
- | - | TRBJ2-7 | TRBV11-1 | CASSLNGIYEQYF | TGTGCCAGCAGCTTGAACGGAATCTACGAGCAGTACTTC
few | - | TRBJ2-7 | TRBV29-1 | CSVAQGSTYEQYF | TGCAGCGTTGCTCAGGGGTCCACTTACGAGCAGTACTTC
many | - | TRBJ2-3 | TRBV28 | CASSTLADTQYF | TGTGCCAGCAGTACACTAGCAGATACGCAGTATTTT
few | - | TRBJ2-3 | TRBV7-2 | CASSSGLARADTQYF | TGTGCCAGCAGCTCCGGACTCGCTCGCGCAGATACGCAGTATTTT
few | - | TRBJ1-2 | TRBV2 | CASSLDSLLGYGYTF | TGTGCCAGCAGCCTAGACAGTCTCCTAGGCTATGGCTACACCTTC